This passage covers 5 T cell receptor beta chains from one sample sequenced in a study of Graves' ophthalmopathy and Graves' hyperthyroidism. TCR beta CDR3 amplification used RNA transcripts. Scientists carried out first-round RT-PCR using HTBI primers and then a second-round multiplex PCR. One entry per CDR3 protein, called by TCRdb with MiXCR from the multiplex PCR reads. The sample carries approximately 640,000 distinct CDR3 sequences, 35% to 45% recorded once. Material for sequencing was peripheral blood. Source of these receptors: an adult man with Graves' ophthalmopathy.

As for this clonotype: The junction departs from the called germline gene at one end, perhaps through a read error. This rearrangement joins TRBV15 to TRBJ2-7, with D possibly TRBD1 on 6 matching bases. The CDR3 contains 13 residues. Germline V CDR1 and CDR2: LNHNV, YYDKDF (reference sequence). CDR3 residues: CAASKGQPSEQYF. In DNA, the CDR3 is TGTGCCGCCAGCAAGGGACAACCCTCCGAGCAGTACTTC.

This clonotype came up many times. The J gene is TRBJ2-5, the V gene TRBV11-3; TRBD1 is a possible D gene (7 bases). Per germline, CDR1 SGHNT and CDR2 YENEEA. V shed 4 bases and J shed 4 bases, with 25 bases lying between them. The CDR3 consists of 18 residues. CDR3 protein: CASSSSDREVSTAETQYF. The CDR3 bases are TGTGCCAGCAGCTCGTCCGACAGGGAGGTATCCACGGCAGAGACCCAGTACTTC. The complete variable domain, with remaining parts taken from reference TRBV11-3 and TRBJ2-5, reads EAGVVQSPRYKIIEKKQPVAFWCNPISGHNTLYWYLQNLGQGPELLIRYENEEAVDDSQLPKDRFSAERLKGVDSTLKIQPAELGDSAVYLCASSSSDREVSTAETQYFGPGTRLLVL.

This clonotype has a handful of counts. The chain joins TRBV12-3 or TRBV12-4 to TRBJ2-7; TRBD1 matches 7 bases. This CDR3 spans 14 amino acids. With 2 bases clipped from V and 2 bases from J, the junction kept 3 bases outside the gene matches. This chain's CDR3 is CASSLRTGAYEQYF. CDR3 nucleotide sequence: TGTGCCAGCAGTTTACGGACAGGTGCCTACGAGCAGTACTTC.

This clonotype was detected ten times or more. The rearrangement uses TRBV9 and TRBJ1-3; 9 bases are shared with TRBD1. This CDR3 region has 16 residues. Germline V gene data show CDR1 as SGDLS and CDR2 as YYNGEE. J lost 2 bases, V lost 3 bases, and 6 bases had no gene match. CDR3 sequence (DNA): TGTGCCAGCAGCGAGGGACAGGGCTCGCCTGGAAACACCATATATTTT. Translation gives CASSEGQGSPGNTIYF.

This rearrangement joins TRBV24-1 to TRBJ2-3, with no clear D. The length of the CDR3 is 13 residues. Germline values: CDR1 KGHDR, CDR2 SFDVKD. V lost 6 bases, J lost 8 bases, and 14 bases lay in between. CDR3 protein: CATSSSASSTQYF. The DNA for the CDR3 is TGTGCCACCAGTTCTTCGGCGTCTAGTACGCAGTATTTT.